This T cell receptor beta chain was recovered during a study of shared clonotypes between healthy human individuals (TCRdb year 2020). As for the study more broadly: A couple of women and a few men aged 18 to 49 years were included in the cohort. For each donor, CD4 naive and CD4 memory were each given three plates, CD8 naive was given two plates, and CD8 memory was given one plate. Between about 0.85 and 8.9 billion PBMCs per donor were obtained by leukapheresis. To increase sequencing depth and limit assay-specific biases, different laboratories used diverse techniques to prepare libraries and sequence TCR repertoires. To estimate repertoire size and how much clonotypes are shared between individuals, the study performed deep sequencing of blood TCR repertoires from about five healthy adults.

Healthy HIV-negative adults with no recently reported acute infections or vaccinations were included as donors. All donors were Caucasian adults living in Nashville, Tennessee, USA. Magnetic negative selection was used to enrich CD4+ T cells, after which naive cells were positively selected on CD45RA and the negative fraction became the memory subset. Blood was collected by leukapheresis, and PBMCs were isolated by Ficoll-Histopaque density gradient centrifugation and then cryopreserved in liquid nitrogen vapor phase. Purity and quantity of every magnetically sorted T cell population were checked by analytical flow cytometry. Genomic DNA was isolated from every sorted fraction and measured by UV absorbance on a Nanodrop 2000c. Broad study findings and their caveats: Only blood was sampled, and tissue TCR repertoires likely differ from those in blood. Because the study included only a small number of donors, the genetic and exposure-history diversity represented was limited. Compared with non-shared clonotypes, the clonotypes found in all four sorted-subset donors had higher generation probabilities. Pairwise subsampling indicated that sequencing depth was expected to affect the degree of clonotype sharing among donors. Incomplete sequencing was indicated by rarefaction of sorted-subset datasets, despite the large sequencing depth. Across four donors, about 5.2% of naive CD4, 3.5% of naive CD8, 2.3% of memory CD4, and approximately 0.4% of memory CD8 clonotypes were shared. Estimated clonotype richness was generally larger for naive than for memory subsets.

TCR CDR3 regions were amplified from genomic DNA by multiplex PCR using the deep immunoSEQ assay. For each cell subset, the extracted genomic DNA was distributed evenly across all wells of several immunoSEQ 96-well plates, and each plate served as one replicate. For sorted subsets, approximately 190 ng of genomic DNA, equivalent to around 30,000 T cell genomes, went into each replicate PCR. The purified libraries were quantified using a Qubit 3.0 fluorometer, sized with a Bioanalyzer 2100, and then quantified again using the KAPA Library Quantification kit. Every immunoSEQ 96-well plate was sequenced on a separate single-read 150-cycle Illumina NextSeq 550 flow cell. Per the authors' processing: The immunoSEQ output contained only junctional sequences without quality scores, so filtering could not match that applied to full-length reads. To assign V/J genes and CDR3, sequences were annotated against IMGT germline references using PyIR, a Python wrapper for IgBLAST v1.9. Reads were removed for weak V/J assignments (E-value above 1e-6), missing CDR3, stop codons, out-of-frame junctions, or ambiguous translated residues. A V3J clonotype was defined by an identical inferred V gene, J gene, and CDR3 amino acid sequence. The percentage overlap between two repertoires was calculated by dividing the number of shared unique clonotypes by the size of the smaller repertoire. Richness of each repertoire was evaluated using RTK rarefaction, the Chao1 estimator, and Recon v2.1 estimates of unobserved clonotypes. OLGA was used to compute generation probabilities for all TCRbeta clonotypes that the gDNA method yielded from a handful of donors. TCRdb stores this immuneACCESS table with in-frame sequences only. Part of the clones is absent; in the studies checked, under half of the shortfall reflects unresolved V genes, and no reason is known for the rest. The DNA gave D and trimming, while V, J and clone size come from that table. This sample has over 1.5 million clones in its table, and 95% to 99% of those were observed once. 0.4% to 0.55% of the sample is in the top ten clones.

The germline ends are 9 bases apart after V is trimmed by 0 bases and J by 3 bases. The CDR3 measures 14 amino acids from cysteine to phenylalanine. Only the CDR3 part of the read is kept: 42 bases, read in frame from the first base. As encoded in the germline V gene, CDR1 is SGHRS while CDR2 is YFSETQ. With regard to this clone: Its antigen specificity is not known. No base quality values were provided; no much bigger clone lies one nucleotide off.

The rearrangement combines TRBV5-1 with TRBJ1-2, with a tentative D gene TRBD1 over 5 matching bases. Material: naive CD4+ T cells sorted from blood. The cell subset or site tag for this specimen amounts to: CD45RA+ positively selected. The TCR comes from a man between 25 and 39 years old in good health. The CDR3 corresponds to CASSLGDGYYGYTF. DNA sequence: TGCGCCAGCAGCTTGGGGGACGGATACTATGGCTACACCTTC.